Here is one TCR beta chain with its context. What it binds is unknown. Relying on iRepertoire HTBI primers and Arm-PCR of CDR3 regions, the team built TCR beta libraries. In TCRdb, the multiplex PCR reads were re-called with MiXCR into one record per CDR3 protein. The sample gives approximately 350,000 distinct CDR3 sequences, 16% of which show up once; just over 20% is in the top ten. Per the germline V gene, CDR1 is KGHDR and CDR2 is SFDVKD. V lost 0 bases, J lost 3 bases, and 7 bases lay in between. CDR3 length: 15 amino acids. Time point in this sample: newly diagnosed GD, antithyroid drugs for less than 3 months. PBMC-derived RNA was used for the TCR library. These data are taken from a study of regulatory T cells in long-lasting Graves disease. Notes on the study in general: Persistent-disease Graves' patients showed less TCR diversity than new cases. Persistent cases favored TRBV28, TRBJ1-2 and TRBJ2-5.

The same sample was also studied in work on T cells in Graves' hyperthyroidism and ophthalmopathy. That work adds: Within blood appeared most thyroid clonotypes that had expanded above 0.001.

The chain joins TRBV24-1 to TRBJ2-2; D possibly corresponds to TRBD1 (5 bases). The specimen comprised peripheral blood mononuclear cells (PBMCs), sampled at new diagnosis, from a patient treated with antithyroid drugs. The clonotype was recovered from a woman younger than 30 with Graves disease. The CDR3 sequence is CATSDLMTDTGELFF. Written as DNA, the CDR3 is TGTGCCACCAGTGATTTGATGACAGACACCGGGGAGCTGTTTTTT.